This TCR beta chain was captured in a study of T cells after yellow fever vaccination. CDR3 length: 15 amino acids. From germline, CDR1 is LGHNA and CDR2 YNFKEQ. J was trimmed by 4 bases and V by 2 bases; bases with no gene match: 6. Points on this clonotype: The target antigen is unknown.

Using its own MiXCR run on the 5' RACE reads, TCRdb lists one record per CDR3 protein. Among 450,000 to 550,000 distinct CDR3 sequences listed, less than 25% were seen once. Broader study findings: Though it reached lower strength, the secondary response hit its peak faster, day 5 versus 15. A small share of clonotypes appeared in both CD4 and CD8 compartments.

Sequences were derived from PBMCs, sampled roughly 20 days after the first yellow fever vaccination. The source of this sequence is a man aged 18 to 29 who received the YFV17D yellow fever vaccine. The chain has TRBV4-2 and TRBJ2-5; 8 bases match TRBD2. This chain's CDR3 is CASSQPGGGLETQYF. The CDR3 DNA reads TGTGCCAGCAGCCAACCCGGCGGGGGGTTAGAGACCCAGTACTTC.